The rows below give T cell receptor beta chains drawn from one sample of a study of T cells after yellow fever vaccination. MiXCR, run by TCRdb on the 5' RACE reads, gives a single entry per CDR3 protein. The data hold 300,000 or so distinct CDR3 sequences, with 10% to 15% observed a single time. The specimen comprised CD4+ T cells sorted from PBMCs, sampled 45 days after the yellow fever booster vaccination. Receptor source: a man aged 25 to 40 who received the YFV17D yellow fever vaccine. Each CDR3 is given with its conserved first and last residue. Clone sizes are given selectively: once, few, many, or a class where the clone is expanded.

TRBV7-2	TRBJ2-3	few	CASSGREGGTDTQYF
TRBV7-8	TRBJ2-4	few	CASSFHSNIQYF
TRBV24-1	TRBJ2-3	few	CATSPGAGTQYF
TRBV6-2/TRBV6-3	TRBJ2-7	-	CASSYYVDYEQYF
TRBV7-9	TRBJ2-1	few	CASSSDRISYNEQFF
TRBV6-5	TRBJ2-1	many	CASSTLTGAYNEQFF
TRBV20-1	TRBJ1-3	few	CSAREQPAGNTIYF
TRBV6-1	TRBJ2-1	-	CASSARSSGVIPYNEQFF
TRBV29-1	TRBJ2-7	few	CSAEGTANEQYF
TRBV5-4	TRBJ2-3	once	CASSSIGGVADTQYF
TRBV19	TRBJ2-1	few	CASSAAGHNEQFF
TRBV5-1	TRBJ1-5	-	CASSPTAGLAQHF
TRBV5-1	TRBJ2-6	few	CASSTMDRAANVLTF
TRBV19	TRBJ2-7	-	CASSTTRDRGASEQYF